The clone carrying this TCR beta chain was seen only a few times. Its target is not known. V lost 1 base and J lost 0; bases outside the gene matches: 3. Germline CDR1 and CDR2: LGHDT and YNNKEL (reference sequence). The CDR3 loop spans 16 amino acids. TCRdb reprocessed the RT-PCR reads via MiXCR and lists one record per CDR3 protein. The table includes almost 600,000 distinct CDR3 sequences, around 15% detected once. This specimen comes from a study of response to subunit inactivated influenza vaccine. Study-level points and caveats: Authors suggested few new T cells are recruited by each seasonal influenza vaccination.

Material: PBMCs from blood, obtained 11 to 12 days after vaccination. V gene TRBV3-1 combines with J gene TRBJ2-7; TRBD1 matches at 10 bases. The receptor was isolated from a man aged 50-59 years who received an inactivated influenza vaccine. The CDR3 loop is CASSQAGQGGSYEQYF. CDR3 in DNA: TGTGCCAGCAGCCAAGCCGGACAGGGGGGCTCCTACGAGCAGTACTTC.